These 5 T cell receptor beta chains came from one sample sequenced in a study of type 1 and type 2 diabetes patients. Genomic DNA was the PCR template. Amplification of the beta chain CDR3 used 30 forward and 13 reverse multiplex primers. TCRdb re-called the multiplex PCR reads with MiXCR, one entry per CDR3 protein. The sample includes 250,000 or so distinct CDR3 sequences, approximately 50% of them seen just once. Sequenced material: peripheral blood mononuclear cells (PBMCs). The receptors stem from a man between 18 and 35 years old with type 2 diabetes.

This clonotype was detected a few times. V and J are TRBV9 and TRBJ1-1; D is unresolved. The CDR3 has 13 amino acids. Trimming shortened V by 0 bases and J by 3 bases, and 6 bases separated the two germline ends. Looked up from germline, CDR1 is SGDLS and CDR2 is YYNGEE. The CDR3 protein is CASSVDGDTEAFF. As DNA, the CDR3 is TGTGCCAGCAGCGTAGATGGGGACACTGAAGCTTTCTTT.

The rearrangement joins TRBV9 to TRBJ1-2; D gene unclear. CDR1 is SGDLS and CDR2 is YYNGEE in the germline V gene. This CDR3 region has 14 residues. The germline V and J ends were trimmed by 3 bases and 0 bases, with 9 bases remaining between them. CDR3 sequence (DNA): TGTGCCAGCAGCGGAGATCCAACTAACTATGGCTACACCTTC. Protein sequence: CASSGDPTNYGYTF. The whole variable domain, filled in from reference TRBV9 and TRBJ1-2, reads DSGVTQTPKHLITATGQRVTLRCSPRSGDLSVYWYQQSLDQGLQFLIQYYNGEERAKGNILERFSAQQFPDLHSELNLSSLELGDSALYFCASSGDPTNYGYTFGSGTRLTVV.

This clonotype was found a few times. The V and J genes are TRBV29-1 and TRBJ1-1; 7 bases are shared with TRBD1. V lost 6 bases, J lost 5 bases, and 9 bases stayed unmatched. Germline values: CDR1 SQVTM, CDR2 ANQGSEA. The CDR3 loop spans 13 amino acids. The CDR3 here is CSVPDARGTEAFF. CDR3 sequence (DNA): TGCAGCGTACCCGATGCCAGGGGGACTGAAGCTTTCTTT.

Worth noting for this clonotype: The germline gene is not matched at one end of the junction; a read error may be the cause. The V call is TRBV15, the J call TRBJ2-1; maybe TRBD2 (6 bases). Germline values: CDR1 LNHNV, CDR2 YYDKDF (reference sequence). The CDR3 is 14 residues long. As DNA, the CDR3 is TGTGCCACCAAAGTTAGCGGACACTACAATGGGCAGTTCTTC. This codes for CATKVSGHYNGQFF.

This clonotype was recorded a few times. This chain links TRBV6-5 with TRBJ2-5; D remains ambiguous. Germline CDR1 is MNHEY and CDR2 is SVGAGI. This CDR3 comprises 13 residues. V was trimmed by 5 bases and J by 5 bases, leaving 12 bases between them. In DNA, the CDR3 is TGTGCCAGCAGTCGAACCGTTGGGGAGACCCAGTACTTC. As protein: CASSRTVGETQYF.